This T cell receptor (beta chain) was sequenced for a study of cytomegalovirus exposure and HLA in healthy donors. General study points: No immune exposure information besides CMV serostatus was available. It was reported that TCR beta sequences correctly inferred the HLA-A and HLA-B alleles for most subjects.

V lost 5 bases and J lost 3; bases outside the gene matches: 11. Germline CDR1 LNHDA, CDR2 SQIVND (reference sequence). The CDR3 is made up of 16 amino acids. This clone was recorded a few times. No antigen is known for it. It was with 60 Vbeta and 13 Jbeta primers that the PCR ran. Clones were sequenced by immunoSEQ multiplex PCR, and TCRdb holds only the in-frame ones, with some missing. Of 140,000 to 150,000 clones in the sample, approximately 65% were seen once. These donors, healthy bone marrow donors, were studied. The sequence came from a woman aged 60 to 75 in good health and CMV-seronegative. Material: PBMCs. This rearrangement joins TRBV19 to TRBJ2-3; 7 bases line up with TRBD2. Here the CDR3 reads CASSPLRQGGTDTQYF. Here the CDR3 DNA reads TGTGCCAGTAGTCCCCTCCGGCAGGGAGGGACAGATACGCAGTATTTT.